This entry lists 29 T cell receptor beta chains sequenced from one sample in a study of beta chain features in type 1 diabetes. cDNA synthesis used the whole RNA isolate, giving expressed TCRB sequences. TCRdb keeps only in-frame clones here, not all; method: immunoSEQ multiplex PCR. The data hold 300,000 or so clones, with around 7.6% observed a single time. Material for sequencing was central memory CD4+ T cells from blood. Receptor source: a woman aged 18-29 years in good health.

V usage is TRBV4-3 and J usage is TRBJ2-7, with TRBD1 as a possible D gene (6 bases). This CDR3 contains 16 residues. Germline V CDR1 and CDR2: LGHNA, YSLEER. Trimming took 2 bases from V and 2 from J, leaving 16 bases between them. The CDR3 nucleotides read TGCGCCAGCAGCCAACATAGGACAGATTTCACCTACGAGCAGTACTTC. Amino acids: CASSQHRTDFTYEQYF.

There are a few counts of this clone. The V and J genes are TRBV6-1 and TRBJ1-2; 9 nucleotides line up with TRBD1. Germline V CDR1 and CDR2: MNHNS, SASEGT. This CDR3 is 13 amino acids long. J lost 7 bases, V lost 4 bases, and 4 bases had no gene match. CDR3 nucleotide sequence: TGTGCCAGCAGTGGGGGGACAGGGTTTGGCTACACCTTC. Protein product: CASSGGTGFGYTF.

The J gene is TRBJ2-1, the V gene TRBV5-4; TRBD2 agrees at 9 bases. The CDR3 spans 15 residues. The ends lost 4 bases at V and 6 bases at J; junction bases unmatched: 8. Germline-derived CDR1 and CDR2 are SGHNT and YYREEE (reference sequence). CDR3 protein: CASSVGLATPNEQFF. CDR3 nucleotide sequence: TGTGCCAGCAGCGTCGGACTAGCGACACCCAATGAGCAGTTCTTC. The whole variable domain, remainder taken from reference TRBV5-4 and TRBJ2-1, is ETGVTQSPTHLIKTRGQQVTLRCSSQSGHNTVSWYQQALGQGPQFIFQYYREEENGRGNFPPRFSGLQFPNYSSELNVNALELDDSALYLCASSVGLATPNEQFFGPGTRLTVL.

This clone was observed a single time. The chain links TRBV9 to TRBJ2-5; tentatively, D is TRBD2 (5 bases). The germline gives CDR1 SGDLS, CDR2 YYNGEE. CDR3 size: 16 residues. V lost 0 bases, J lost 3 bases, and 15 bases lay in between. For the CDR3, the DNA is TGTGCCAGCAGCGTAGGTGGGAGAGGAGGAGAAGAGACCCAGTACTTC. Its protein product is CASSVGGRGGEETQYF.

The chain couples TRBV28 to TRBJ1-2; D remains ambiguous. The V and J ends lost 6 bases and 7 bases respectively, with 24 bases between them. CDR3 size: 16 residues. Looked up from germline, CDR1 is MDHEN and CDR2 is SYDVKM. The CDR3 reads CASRRRGSKRSAGYTF. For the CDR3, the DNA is TGTGCCAGCAGGCGGCGAGGTTCCAAGAGGTCGGCTGGCTACACCTTC.

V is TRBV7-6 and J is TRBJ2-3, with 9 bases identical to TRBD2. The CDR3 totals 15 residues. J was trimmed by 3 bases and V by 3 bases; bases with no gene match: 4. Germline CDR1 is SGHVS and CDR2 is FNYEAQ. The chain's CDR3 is CASSFSGRRTDTQYF. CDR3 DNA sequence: TGTGCCAGCAGCTTCAGCGGGAGGAGGACAGATACGCAGTATTTT. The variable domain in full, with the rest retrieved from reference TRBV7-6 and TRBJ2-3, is GAGVSQSPRYKVTKRGQDVALRCDPISGHVSLYWYRQALGQGPEFLTYFNYEAQQDKSGLPNDRFSAERPEGSISTLTIQRTEQRDSAMYRCASSFSGRRTDTQYFGPGTRLTVL.

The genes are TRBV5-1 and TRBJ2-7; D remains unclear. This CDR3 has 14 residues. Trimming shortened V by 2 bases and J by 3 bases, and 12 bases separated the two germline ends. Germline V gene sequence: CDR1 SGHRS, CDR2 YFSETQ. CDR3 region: CASSFDEYYYEQYF. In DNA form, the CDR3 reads TGCGCCAGCAGCTTTGACGAGTACTACTACGAGCAGTACTTC.

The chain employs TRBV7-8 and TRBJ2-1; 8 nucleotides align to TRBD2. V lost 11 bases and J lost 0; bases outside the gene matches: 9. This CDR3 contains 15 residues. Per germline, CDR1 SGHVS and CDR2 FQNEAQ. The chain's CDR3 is CAGGDSGNSYNEQFF. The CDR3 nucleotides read TGTGCCGGCGGGGATAGCGGGAACTCCTACAATGAGCAGTTCTTC.

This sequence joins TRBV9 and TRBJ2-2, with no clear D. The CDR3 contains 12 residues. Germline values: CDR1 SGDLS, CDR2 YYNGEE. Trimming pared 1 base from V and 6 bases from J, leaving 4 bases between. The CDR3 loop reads CASSVLSGELFF. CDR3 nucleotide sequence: TGTGCCAGCAGCGTACTTTCCGGGGAGCTGTTTTTT.

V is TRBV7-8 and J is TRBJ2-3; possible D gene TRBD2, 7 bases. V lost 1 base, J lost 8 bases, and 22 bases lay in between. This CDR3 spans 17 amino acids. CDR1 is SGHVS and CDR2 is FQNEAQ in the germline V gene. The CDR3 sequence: CASSLVGGTILSGTQYF. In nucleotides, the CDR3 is TGTGCCAGCAGCTTAGTAGGGGGGACTATACTATCGGGTACGCAGTATTTT.

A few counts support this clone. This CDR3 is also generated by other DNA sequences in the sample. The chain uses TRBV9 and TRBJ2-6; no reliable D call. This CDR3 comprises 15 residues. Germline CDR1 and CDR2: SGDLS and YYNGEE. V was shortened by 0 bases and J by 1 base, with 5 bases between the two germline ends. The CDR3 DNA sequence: TGTGCCAGCAGCGTAGTTGGTTCTGGGGCCAACGTCCTGACTTTC. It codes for CASSVVGSGANVLTF. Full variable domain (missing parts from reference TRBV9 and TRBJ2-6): DSGVTQTPKHLITATGQRVTLRCSPRSGDLSVYWYQQSLDQGLQFLIQYYNGEERAKGNILERFSAQQFPDLHSELNLSSLELGDSALYFCASSVVGSGANVLTFGAGSRLTVL.

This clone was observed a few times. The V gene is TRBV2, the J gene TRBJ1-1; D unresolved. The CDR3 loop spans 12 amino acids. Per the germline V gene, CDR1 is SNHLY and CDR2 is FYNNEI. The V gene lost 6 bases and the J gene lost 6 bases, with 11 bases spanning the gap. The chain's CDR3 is CASSLPGPEAFF. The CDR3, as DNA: TGTGCCAGCAGCTTGCCAGGCCCTGAAGCTTTCTTT.

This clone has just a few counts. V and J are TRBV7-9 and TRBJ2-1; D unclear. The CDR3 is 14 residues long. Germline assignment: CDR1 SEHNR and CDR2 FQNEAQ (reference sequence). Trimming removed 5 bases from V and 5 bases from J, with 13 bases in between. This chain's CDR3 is CASSQDPKNNEQFF. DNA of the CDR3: TGTGCCAGCAGCCAAGATCCGAAAAACAATGAGCAGTTCTTC. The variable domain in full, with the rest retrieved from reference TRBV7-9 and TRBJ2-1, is DTGVSQNPRHKITKRGQNVTFRCDPISEHNRLYWYRQTLGQGPEFLTYFQNEAQLEKSRLLSDRFSAERPKGSFSTLEIQRTEQGDSAMYLCASSQDPKNNEQFFGPGTRLTVL.

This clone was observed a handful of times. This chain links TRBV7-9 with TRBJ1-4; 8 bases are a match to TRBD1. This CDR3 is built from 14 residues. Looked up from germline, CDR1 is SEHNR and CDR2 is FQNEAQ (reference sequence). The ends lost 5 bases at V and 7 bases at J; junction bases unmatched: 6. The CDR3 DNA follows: TGTGCCAGCAGCGCGCAGGGGGCGGGTGAAAAACTGTTTTTT. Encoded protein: CASSAQGAGEKLFF.

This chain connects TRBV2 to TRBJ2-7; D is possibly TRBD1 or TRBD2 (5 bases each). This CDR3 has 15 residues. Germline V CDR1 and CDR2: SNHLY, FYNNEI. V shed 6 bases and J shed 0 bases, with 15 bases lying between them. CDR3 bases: TGTGCCAGCAGCAAAGGGGCTAGCCGCTCCTACGAGCAGTACTTC. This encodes CASSKGASRSYEQYF.

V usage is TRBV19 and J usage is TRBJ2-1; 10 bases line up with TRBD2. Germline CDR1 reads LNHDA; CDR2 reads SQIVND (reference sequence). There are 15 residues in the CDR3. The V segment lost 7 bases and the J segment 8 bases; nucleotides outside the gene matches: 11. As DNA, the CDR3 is TGTGCCAGTAAAAGCGGGAGGGCCTTTGGGGATGAGCAGTTCTTC. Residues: CASKSGRAFGDEQFF.

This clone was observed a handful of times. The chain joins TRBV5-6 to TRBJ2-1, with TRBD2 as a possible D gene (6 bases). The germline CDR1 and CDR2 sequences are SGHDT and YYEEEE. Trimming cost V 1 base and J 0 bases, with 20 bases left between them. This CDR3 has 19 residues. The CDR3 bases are TGTGCCAGCAGCTTGATACGGGGGTCGGTAGGAGGCTCCTACAATGAGCAGTTCTTC. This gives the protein CASSLIRGSVGGSYNEQFF.

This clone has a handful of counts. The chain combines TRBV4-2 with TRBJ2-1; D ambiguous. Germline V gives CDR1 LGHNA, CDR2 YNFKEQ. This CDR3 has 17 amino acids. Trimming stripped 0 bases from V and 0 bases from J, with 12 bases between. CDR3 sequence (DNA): TGTGCCAGCAGCCAAGATCAGTCCGTAGGCTCCTACAATGAGCAGTTCTTC. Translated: CASSQDQSVGSYNEQFF.

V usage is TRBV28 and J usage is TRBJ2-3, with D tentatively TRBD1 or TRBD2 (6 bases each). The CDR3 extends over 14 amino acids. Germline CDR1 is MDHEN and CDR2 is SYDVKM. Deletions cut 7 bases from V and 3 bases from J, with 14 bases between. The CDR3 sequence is CASTKGGGTDTQYF. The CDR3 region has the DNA TGTGCCAGCACCAAAGGAGGGGGGACAGATACGCAGTATTTT.

Written as DNA, the CDR3 is TGTGCCTTACACCCCCGGTCCTACAATGAGCAGTTCTTC. Its protein is CALHPRSYNEQFF. This chain uses TRBV25-1 with TRBJ2-1, with unresolved D. The CDR3 totals 13 residues. Trimming left V 11 bases short and J 1 base short, with 12 bases between. Germline CDR1 and CDR2: MGHDK and SYGVNS.

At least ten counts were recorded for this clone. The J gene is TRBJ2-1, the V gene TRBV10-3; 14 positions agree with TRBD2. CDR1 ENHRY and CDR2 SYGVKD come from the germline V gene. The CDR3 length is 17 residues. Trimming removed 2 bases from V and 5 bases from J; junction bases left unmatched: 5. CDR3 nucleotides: TGTGCCATCAGTGAGCCGGTGGGACTAGCGGGAGACAATGAGCAGTTCTTC. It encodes CAISEPVGLAGDNEQFF.

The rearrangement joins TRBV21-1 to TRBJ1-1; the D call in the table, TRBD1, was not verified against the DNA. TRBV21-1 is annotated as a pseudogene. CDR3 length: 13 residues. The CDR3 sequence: CASSKPQTEEAFF. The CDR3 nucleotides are TGTGCCAGCAGCAAGCCGCAGACAGAAGAAGCTTTCTTT.

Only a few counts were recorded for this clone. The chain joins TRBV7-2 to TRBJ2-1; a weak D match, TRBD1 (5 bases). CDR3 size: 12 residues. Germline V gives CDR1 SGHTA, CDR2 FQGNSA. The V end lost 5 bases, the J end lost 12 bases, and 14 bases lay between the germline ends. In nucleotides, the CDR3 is TGTGCCAGCAGCCACACCGATAGGGGGCAGTTCTTC. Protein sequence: CASSHTDRGQFF.

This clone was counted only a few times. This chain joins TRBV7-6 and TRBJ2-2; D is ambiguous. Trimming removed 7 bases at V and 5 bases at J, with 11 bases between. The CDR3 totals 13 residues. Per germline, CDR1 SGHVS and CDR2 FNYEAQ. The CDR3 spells CASTPLRTGELFF. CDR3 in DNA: TGTGCCAGCACCCCACTCAGGACCGGGGAGCTGTTTTTT. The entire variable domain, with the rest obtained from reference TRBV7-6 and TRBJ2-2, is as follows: GAGVSQSPRYKVTKRGQDVALRCDPISGHVSLYWYRQALGQGPEFLTYFNYEAQQDKSGLPNDRFSAERPEGSISTLTIQRTEQRDSAMYRCASTPLRTGELFFGEGSRLTVL.

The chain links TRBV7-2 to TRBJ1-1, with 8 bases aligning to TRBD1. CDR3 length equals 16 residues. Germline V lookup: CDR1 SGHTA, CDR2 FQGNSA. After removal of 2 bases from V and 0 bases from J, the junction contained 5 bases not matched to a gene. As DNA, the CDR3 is TGTGCCAGCAGCTTATCTCAGGGGGCCTTGAACACTGAAGCTTTCTTT. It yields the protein CASSLSQGALNTEAFF.

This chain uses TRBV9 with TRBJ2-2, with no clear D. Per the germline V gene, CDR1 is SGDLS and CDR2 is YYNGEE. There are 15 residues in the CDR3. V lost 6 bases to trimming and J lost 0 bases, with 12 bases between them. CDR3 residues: CASTIGPTNTGELFF. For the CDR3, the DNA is TGTGCCAGCACCATAGGCCCGACGAACACCGGGGAGCTGTTTTTT.

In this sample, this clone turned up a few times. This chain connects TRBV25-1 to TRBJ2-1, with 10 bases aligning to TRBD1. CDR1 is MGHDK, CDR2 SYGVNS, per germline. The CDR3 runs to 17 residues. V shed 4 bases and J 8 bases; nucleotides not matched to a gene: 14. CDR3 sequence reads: CASSGGPGTGVGDEQFF. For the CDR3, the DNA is TGTGCCAGCAGTGGGGGTCCCGGGACAGGGGTAGGAGATGAGCAGTTCTTC.

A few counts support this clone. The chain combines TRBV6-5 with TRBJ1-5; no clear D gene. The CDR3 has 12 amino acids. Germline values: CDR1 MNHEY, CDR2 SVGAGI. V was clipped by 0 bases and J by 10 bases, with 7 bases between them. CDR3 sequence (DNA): TGTGCCAGCAGTTACTCGAATGGTCCCCAGCATTTT. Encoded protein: CASSYSNGPQHF.

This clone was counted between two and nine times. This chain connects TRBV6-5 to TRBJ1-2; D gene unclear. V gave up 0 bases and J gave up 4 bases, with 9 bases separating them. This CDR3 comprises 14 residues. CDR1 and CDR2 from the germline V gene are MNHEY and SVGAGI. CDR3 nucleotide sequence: TGTGCCAGCAGTTACTCGCCCCGGGTCTATGGCTACACCTTC. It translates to CASSYSPRVYGYTF.